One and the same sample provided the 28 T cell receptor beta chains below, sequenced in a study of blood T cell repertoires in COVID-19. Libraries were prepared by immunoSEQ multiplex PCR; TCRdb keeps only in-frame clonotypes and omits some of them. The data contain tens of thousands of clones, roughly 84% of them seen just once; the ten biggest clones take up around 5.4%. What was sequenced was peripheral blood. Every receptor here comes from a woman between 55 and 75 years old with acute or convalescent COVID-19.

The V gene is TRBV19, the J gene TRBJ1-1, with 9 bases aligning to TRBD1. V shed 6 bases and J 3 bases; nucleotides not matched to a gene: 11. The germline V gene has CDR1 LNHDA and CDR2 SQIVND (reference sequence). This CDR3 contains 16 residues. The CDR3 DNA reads TGTGCCAGTAGACGTACAGGGGGCGCCTCTCACACTGAAGCTTTCTTT. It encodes CASRRTGGASHTEAFF.

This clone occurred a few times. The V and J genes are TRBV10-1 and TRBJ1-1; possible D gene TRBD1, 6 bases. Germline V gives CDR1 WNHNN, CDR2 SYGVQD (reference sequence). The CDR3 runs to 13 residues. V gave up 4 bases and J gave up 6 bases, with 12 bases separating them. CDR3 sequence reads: CASSGRGNAEAFF. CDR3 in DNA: TGCGCCAGCAGTGGAAGGGGGAATGCTGAAGCTTTCTTT.

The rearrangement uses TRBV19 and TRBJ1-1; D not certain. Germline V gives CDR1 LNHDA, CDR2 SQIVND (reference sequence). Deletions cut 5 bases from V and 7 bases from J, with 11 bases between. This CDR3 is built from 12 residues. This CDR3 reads CASSFRVGEAFF. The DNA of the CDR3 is TGTGCCAGTAGTTTCCGGGTTGGTGAAGCTTTCTTT.

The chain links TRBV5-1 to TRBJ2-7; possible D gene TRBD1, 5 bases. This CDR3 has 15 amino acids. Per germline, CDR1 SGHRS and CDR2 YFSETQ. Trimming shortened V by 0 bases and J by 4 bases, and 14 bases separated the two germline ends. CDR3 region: CASSLAQGSHYEQYF. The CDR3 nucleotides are TGCGCCAGCAGCTTGGCCCAGGGATCTCATTACGAGCAGTACTTC.

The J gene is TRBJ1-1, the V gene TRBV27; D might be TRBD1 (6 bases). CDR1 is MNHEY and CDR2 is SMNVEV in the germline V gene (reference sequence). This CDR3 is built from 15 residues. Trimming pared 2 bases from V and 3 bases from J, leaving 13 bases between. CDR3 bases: TGTGCCAGCAGTTTAGGGGTCGGACAGTACACTGAAGCTTTCTTT. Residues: CASSLGVGQYTEAFF.

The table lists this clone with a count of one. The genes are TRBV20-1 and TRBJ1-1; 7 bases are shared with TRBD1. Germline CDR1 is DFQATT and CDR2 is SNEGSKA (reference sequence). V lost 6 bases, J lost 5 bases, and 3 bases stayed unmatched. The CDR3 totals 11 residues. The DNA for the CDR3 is TGCAGTGCCAAGGGACAGACTGAAGCTTTCTTT. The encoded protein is CSAKGQTEAFF.

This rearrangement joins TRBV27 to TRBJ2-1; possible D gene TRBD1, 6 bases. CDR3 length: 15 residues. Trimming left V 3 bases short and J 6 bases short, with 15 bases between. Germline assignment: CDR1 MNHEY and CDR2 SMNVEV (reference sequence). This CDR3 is CASSLSTGLANEQFF. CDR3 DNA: TGTGCCAGCAGTTTGAGTACAGGGCTGGCCAATGAGCAGTTCTTC.

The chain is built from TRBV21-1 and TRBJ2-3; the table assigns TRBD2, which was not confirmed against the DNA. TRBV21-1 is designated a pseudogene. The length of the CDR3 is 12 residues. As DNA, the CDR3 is TGTGCCAGCAGCAAAGTCGGAGATACGCAGTATTTT. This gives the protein CASSKVGDTQYF.

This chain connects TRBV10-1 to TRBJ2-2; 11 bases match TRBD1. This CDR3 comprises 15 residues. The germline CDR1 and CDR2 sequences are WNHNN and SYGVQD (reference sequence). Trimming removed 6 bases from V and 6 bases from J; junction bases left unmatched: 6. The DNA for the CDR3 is TGCGCCAGCAGACCCGGGACAGGGGGATCCGGGGAGCTGTTTTTT. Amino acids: CASRPGTGGSGELFF.

CDR3 residues: CASKQDRTNSPLHF. The CDR3 DNA follows: TGTGCCAGCAAGCAAGACAGGACTAATTCACCCCTCCACTTT. The J gene is TRBJ1-6, the V gene TRBV2; a possible D gene is TRBD1 (6 bases). The CDR3 contains 14 residues. From germline, CDR1 is SNHLY and CDR2 FYNNEI. Trimming stripped 7 bases from V and 6 bases from J, with 13 bases between.

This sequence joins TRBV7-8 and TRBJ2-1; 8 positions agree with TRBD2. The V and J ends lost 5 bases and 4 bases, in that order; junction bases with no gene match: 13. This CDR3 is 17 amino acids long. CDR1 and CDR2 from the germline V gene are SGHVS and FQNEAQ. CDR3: CASSRGSSGVLYNEQFF. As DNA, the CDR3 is TGTGCCAGCAGCCGAGGGAGTAGCGGGGTGCTATACAATGAGCAGTTCTTC.

The CDR3 loop is CAISESISGNTIYF. For the CDR3, the DNA is TGTGCCATCAGTGAGTCTATCTCTGGAAACACCATATATTTT. The rearrangement uses TRBV10-3 and TRBJ1-3, with D unclear. The CDR3 has 14 residues. The germline V gene encodes CDR1 ENHRY and CDR2 SYGVKD. V was cut by 0 bases and J by 0 bases, with 3 bases left in between.

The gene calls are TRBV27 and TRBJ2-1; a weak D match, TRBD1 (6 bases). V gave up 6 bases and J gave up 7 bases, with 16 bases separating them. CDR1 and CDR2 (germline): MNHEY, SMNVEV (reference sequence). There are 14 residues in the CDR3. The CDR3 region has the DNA TGTGCCAGCAGCACTCAGGGGTTGGGAAATGAGCAGTTCTTC. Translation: CASSTQGLGNEQFF.

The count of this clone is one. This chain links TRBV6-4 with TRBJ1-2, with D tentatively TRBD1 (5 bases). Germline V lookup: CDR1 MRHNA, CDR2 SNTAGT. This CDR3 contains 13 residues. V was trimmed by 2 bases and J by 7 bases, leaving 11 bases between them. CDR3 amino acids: CASSDGRGGGYTF. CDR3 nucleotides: TGTGCCAGCAGTGACGGAAGGGGAGGTGGCTACACCTTC.

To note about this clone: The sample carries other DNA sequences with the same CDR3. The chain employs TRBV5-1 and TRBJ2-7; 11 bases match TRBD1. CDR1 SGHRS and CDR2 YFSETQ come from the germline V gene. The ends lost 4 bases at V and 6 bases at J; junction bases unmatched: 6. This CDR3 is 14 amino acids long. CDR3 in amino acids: CASSLGQGASEQYF. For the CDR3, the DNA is TGCGCCAGCAGCCTAGGACAGGGGGCTTCCGAGCAGTACTTC.

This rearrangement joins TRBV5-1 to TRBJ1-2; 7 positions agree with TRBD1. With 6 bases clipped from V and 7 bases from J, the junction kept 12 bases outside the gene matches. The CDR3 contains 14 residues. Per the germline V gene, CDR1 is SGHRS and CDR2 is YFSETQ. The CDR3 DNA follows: TGCGCCAGCACCCCGGGACAGACTATCGGTGGCTACACCTTC. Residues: CASTPGQTIGGYTF.

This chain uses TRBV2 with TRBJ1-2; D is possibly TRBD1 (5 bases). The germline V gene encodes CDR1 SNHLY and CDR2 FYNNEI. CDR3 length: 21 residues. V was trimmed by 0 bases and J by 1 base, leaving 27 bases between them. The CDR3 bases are TGTGCCAGCAGTGAAGCGATTTTACCGCAGGGTAGTTCCTTTTTTAACTATGGCTACACCTTC. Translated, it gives CASSEAILPQGSSFFNYGYTF. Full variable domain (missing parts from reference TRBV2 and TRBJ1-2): EPEVTQTPSHQVTQMGQEVILRCVPISNHLYFYWYRQILGQKVEFLVSFYNNEISEKSEIFDDQFSVERPDGSNFTLKIRSTKLEDSAMYFCASSEAILPQGSSFFNYGYTFGSGTRLTVV.

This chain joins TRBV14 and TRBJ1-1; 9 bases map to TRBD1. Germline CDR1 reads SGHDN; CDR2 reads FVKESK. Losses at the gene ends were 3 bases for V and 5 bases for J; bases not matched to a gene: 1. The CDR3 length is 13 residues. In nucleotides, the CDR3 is TGTGCCAGCAGCCAGGACAGGGGAACTGAAGCTTTCTTT. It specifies CASSQDRGTEAFF.

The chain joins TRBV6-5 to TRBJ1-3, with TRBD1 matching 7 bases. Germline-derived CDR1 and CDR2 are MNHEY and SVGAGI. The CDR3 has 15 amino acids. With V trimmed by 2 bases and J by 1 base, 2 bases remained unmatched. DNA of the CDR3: TGTGCCAGCAGTTACAGACAGGGATCTGGAAACACCATATATTTT. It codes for CASSYRQGSGNTIYF.

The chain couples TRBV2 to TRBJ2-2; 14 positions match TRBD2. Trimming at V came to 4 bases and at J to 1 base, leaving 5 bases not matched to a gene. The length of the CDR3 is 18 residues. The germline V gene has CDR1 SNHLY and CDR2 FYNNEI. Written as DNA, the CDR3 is TGTGCCAGCAGTGTGACTAGCGGGGGGGCGGAGAACACCGGGGAGCTGTTTTTT. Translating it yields CASSVTSGGAENTGELFF.

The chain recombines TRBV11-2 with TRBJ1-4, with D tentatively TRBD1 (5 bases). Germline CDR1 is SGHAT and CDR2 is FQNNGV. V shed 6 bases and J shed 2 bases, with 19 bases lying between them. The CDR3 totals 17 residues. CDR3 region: CASRKSRAGVTNEKLFF. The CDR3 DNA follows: TGTGCCAGCAGGAAGAGTAGGGCGGGGGTGACTAATGAAAAACTGTTTTTT.

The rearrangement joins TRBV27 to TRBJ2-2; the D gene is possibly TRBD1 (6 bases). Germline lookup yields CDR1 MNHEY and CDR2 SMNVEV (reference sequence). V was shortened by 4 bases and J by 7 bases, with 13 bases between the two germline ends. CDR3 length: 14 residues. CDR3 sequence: CASSSNRVGGELFF. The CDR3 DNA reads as TGTGCCAGCAGTTCGAACAGGGTGGGCGGGGAGCTGTTTTTT.

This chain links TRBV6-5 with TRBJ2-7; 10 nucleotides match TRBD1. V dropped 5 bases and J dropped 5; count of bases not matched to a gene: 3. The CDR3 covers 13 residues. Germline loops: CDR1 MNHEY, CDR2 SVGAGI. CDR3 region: CASSRTGGDEQYF. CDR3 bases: TGTGCCAGCAGTAGGACAGGGGGAGACGAGCAGTACTTC.

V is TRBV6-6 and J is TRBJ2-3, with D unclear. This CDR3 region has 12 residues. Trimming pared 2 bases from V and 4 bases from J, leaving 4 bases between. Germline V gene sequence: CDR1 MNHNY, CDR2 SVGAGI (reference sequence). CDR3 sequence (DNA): TGTGCCAGCAGTTACGGGCCAGATACGCAGTATTTT. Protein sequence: CASSYGPDTQYF.

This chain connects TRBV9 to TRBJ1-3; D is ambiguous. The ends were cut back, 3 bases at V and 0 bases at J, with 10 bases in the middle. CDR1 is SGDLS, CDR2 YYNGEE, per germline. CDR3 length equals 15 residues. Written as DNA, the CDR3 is TGTGCCAGCAGCGCTCCGGGAAGCTCTGGAAACACCATATATTTT. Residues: CASSAPGSSGNTIYF.

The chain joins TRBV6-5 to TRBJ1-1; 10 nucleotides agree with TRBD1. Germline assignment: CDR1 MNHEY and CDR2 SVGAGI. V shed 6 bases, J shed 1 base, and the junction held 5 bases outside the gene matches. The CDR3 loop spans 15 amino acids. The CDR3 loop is CASRIDRGPNTEAFF. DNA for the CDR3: TGTGCCAGCAGAATCGACAGGGGGCCGAACACTGAAGCTTTCTTT.

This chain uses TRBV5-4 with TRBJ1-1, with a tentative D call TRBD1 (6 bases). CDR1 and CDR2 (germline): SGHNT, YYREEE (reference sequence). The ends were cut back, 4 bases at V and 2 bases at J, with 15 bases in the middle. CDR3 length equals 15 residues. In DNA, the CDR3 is TGTGCCAGCAGCACCGGGGCAGGGACAAACACTGAAGCTTTCTTT. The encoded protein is CASSTGAGTNTEAFF.

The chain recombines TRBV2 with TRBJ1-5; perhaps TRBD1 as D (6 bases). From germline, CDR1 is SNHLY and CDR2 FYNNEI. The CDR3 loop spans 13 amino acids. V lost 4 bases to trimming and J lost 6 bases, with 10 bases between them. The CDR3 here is CASSVPGVQPQHF. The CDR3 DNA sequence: TGTGCCAGCAGTGTACCAGGGGTTCAGCCCCAGCATTTT. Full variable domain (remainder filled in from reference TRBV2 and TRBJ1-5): EPEVTQTPSHQVTQMGQEVILRCVPISNHLYFYWYRQILGQKVEFLVSFYNNEISEKSEIFDDQFSVERPDGSNFTLKIRSTKLEDSAMYFCASSVPGVQPQHFGDGTRLSIL.